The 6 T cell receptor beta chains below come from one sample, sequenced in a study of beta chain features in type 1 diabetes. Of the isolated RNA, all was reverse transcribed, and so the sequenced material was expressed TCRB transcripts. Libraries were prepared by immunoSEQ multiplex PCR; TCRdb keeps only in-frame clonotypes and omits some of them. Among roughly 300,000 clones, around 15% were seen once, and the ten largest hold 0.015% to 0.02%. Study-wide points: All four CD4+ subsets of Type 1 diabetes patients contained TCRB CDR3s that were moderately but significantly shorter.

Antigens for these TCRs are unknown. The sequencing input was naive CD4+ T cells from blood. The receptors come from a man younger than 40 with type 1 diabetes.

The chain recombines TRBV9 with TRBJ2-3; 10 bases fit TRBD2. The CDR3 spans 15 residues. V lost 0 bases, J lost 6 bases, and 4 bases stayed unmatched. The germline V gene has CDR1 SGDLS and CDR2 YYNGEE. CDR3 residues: CASSVAASGSDTQYF. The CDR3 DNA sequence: TGTGCCAGCAGCGTAGCTGCTAGCGGGAGTGATACGCAGTATTTT.

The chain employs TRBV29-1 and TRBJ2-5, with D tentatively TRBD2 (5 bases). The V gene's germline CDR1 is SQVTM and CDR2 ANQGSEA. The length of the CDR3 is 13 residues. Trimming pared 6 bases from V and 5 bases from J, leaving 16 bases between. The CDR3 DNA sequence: TGCAGCGTCTCGACGCTGGGAGCGGAGACCCAGTACTTC. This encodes CSVSTLGAETQYF.

CDR3: CASSFVGERETQYF. The DNA for the CDR3 is TGTGCCAGCAGCTTTGTGGGAGAGCGAGAGACCCAGTACTTC. This rearrangement joins TRBV7-9 to TRBJ2-5; tentatively, D is TRBD2 (5 bases). V lost 3 bases to trimming and J lost 4 bases, with 12 bases between them. The CDR3 runs 14 residues. Germline V gene sequence: CDR1 SEHNR, CDR2 FQNEAQ (reference sequence).

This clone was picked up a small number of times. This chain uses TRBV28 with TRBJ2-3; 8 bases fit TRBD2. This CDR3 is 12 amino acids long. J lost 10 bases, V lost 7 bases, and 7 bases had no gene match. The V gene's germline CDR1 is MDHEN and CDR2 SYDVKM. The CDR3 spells CASTSTSASQYF. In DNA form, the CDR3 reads TGTGCCAGCACATCGACTAGCGCCTCGCAGTATTTT.

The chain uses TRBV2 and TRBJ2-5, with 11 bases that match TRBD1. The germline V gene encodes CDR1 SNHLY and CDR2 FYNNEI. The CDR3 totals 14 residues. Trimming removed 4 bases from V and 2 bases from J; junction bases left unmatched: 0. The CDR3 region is CASSGDRGQETQYF. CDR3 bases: TGTGCCAGCAGTGGGGACAGGGGGCAAGAGACCCAGTACTTC.

The CDR3 region is CASSQGDRALGPQHF. In DNA form, the CDR3 reads TGCGCCAGCAGCCAGGGCGACAGGGCTCTAGGGCCCCAGCATTTT. This chain connects TRBV4-3 to TRBJ1-5; 7 bases map to TRBD1. The CDR3 runs 15 residues. CDR1 and CDR2 from the germline V gene are LGHNA and YSLEER. The J segment lost 9 bases and the V segment lost 3 bases, leaving 11 bases of the junction unmatched.